Detailed here is one T cell receptor beta chain. Its antigen is still unknown. Per-base qualities were not stored, and no clone one base away is much larger. TCRbeta CDR3 regions were amplified from genomic DNA by means of the immunoSEQ Assay, a bias-controlled multiplex PCR. As for the authors' bioinformatics: Nucleated cell counts per sample were estimated from amplification of reference gene primers within the assay. To quantify the absolute abundance of each unique TCRbeta CDR3 rearrangement, sequence reads were collapsed and filtered. For each sample, productive Simpson clonality was calculated by taking the square root of Simpson's diversity index across productive rearrangements. Drawn from immuneACCESS, this table holds only the in-frame rearrangements with V and J called that TCRdb kept. Clones are partly lost; checked studies trace under half to an unresolved V gene and leave the rest unexplained. V, J and clone size were drawn from that table, and D and trimming were deduced from the DNA. The sample contains fewer than 150,000 clones, 78% of them found a single time. The ten largest clones represent about 2.3% of the sample.

These data belong to a study of blood T cell repertoires in COVID-19 (dated by TCRdb to 2019 to 2021). Background for the entire study: The collaborator samples originated in the United States, Italy and Spain and spanned the acute and convalescent phases of COVID-19. The material from the prospective study consisted of cDNA or gDNA derived from T cells, B-cell-depleted T cells, or PBMCs. The dataset comprised deeply sampled blood TCRbeta repertoires from subjects exposed to, actively infected with, or recovered from COVID-19. The repertoires were made available in a free public database intended to serve as a resource for research on the immune response to SARS-CoV-2. The sample metadata nearly always contained a de-identified subject ID, COVID-19 status, age in years and sex. The samples were drawn from the first 160 participants of the ongoing ImmuneRACE study and from 1,254 subjects provided by 6 global collaborators. Where available, HLA class I and class II types were taken from metadata supplied by the sample provider and were not determined by assay-based typing. On the study overall, not on this receptor specifically: How much clinical and demographic metadata was included differed by source and by participant, and the metadata was provided uncurated.

According to the germline V gene (reference sequence), CDR1 reads LGHDT and CDR2 reads YNNKEL. V is pruned by 5 bases and J by 5 bases, leaving 5 bases of the junction without a gene match. The CDR3 spans 13 residues, from the cysteine through the phenylalanine. Solely the CDR3 DNA is kept, with 39 bases framed from the first base. The collaborating institutions used their own protocols to collect whole blood in K2EDTA tubes. Collaborator samples were shipped for TCRbeta analysis as frozen whole blood, isolated PBMCs, or DNA extracted from either sample type. The sequence was obtained from a man in his 70s with acute or convalescent COVID-19. The chain joins TRBV3-1 (or the pseudogene TRBV3-2) to TRBJ1-1; 7 central bases correspond to TRBD1. Sequencing was done on a sample of peripheral blood. The CDR3 is CASSSTGSTEAFF. The DNA reads as follows: TGTGCCAGCAGCTCGACAGGGTCTACTGAAGCTTTCTTT.